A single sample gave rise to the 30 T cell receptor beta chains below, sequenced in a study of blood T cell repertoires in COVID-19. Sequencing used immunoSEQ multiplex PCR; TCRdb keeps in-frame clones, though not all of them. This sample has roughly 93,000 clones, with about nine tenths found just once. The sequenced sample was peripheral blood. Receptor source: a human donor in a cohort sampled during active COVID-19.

The chain's CDR3 is CASSQRGNEQFF. CDR3 sequence (DNA): TGTGCCAGCAGCCAGAGGGGGAATGAGCAGTTCTTC. This sequence joins TRBV28 and TRBJ2-1; TRBD1 might be the D (6 bases). Germline V CDR1 and CDR2: MDHEN, SYDVKM. The CDR3 contains 12 residues. V lost 6 bases to trimming and J lost 7 bases, with 10 bases between them.

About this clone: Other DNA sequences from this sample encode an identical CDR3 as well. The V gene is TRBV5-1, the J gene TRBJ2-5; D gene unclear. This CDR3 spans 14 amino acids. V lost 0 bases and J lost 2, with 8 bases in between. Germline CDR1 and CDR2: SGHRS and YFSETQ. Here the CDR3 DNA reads TGCGCCAGCAGCTTGGGTAGCTTACAAGAGACCCAGTACTTC. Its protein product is CASSLGSLQETQYF.

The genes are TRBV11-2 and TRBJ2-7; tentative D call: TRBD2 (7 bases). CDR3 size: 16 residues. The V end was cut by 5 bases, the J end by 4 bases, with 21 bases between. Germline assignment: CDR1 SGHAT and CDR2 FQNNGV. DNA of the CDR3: TGTGCCAGCAGCCCTTTAGTGGGGGGGGCGAGGTACGAGCAGTACTTC. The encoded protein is CASSPLVGGARYEQYF. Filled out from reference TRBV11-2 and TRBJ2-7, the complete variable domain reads EAGVAQSPRYKIIEKRQSVAFWCNPISGHATLYWYQQILGQGPKLLIQFQNNGVVDDSQLPKDRFSAERLKGVDSTLKIQPAKLEDSAVYLCASSPLVGGARYEQYFGPGTRLTVT.

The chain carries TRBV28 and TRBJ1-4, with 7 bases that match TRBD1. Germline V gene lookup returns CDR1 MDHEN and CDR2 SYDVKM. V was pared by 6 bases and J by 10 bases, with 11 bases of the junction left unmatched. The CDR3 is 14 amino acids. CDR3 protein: CASRENRGFGKLFF. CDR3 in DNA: TGTGCCAGCAGGGAAAACAGGGGATTCGGAAAACTGTTTTTT.

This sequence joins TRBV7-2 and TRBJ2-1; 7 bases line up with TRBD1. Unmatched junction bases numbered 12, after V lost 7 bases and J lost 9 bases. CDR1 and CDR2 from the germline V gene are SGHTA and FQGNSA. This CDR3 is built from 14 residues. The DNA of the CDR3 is TGTGCCAGCACTTCCGGGCCCAGGGGGAGTGAGCAGTTCTTC. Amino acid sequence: CASTSGPRGSEQFF.

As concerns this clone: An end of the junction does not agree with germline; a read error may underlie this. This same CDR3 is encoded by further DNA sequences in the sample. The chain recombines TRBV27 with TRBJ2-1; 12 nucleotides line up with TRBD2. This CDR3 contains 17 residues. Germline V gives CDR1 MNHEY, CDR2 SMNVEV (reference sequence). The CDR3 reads CASREIGLAGSYNEQFF. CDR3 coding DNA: TGTGCCAGCAGGGAGATAGGACTAGCGGGATCCTACAATGAACAGTTCTTC.

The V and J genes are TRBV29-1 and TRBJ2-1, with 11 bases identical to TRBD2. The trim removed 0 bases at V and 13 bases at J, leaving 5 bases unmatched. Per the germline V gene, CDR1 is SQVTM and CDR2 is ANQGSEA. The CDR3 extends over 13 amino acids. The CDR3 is CSVEESSGRTQFF. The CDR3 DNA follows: TGCAGCGTTGAAGAGTCTAGCGGGAGGACACAGTTCTTC.

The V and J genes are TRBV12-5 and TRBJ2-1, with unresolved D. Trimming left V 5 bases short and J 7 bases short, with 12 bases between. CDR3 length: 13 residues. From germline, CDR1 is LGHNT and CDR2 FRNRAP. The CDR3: CASGLGVLNEQFF. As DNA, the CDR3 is TGTGCTAGTGGTCTAGGAGTTTTAAATGAGCAGTTCTTC.

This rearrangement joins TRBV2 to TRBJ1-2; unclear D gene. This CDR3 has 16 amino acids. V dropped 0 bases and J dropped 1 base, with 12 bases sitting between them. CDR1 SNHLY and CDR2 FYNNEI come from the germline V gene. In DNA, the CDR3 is TGTGCCAGCAGTGAAGCCCCAAACGCGGGTAACTATGGCTACACCTTC. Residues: CASSEAPNAGNYGYTF.

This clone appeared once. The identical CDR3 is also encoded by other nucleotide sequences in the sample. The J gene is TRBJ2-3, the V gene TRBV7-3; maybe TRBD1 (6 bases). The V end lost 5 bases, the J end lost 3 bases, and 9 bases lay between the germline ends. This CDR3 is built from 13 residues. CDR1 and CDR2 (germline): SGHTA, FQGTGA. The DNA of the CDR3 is TGTGCCAGCAGCCAGCAGGGGACAGATACGCAGTATTTT. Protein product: CASSQQGTDTQYF.

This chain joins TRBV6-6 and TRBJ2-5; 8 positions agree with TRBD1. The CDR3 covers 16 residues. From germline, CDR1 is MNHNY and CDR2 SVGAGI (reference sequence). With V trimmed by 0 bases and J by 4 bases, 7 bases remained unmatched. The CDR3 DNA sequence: TGTGCCAGCAGTTACTCCATAGGACAGGGATTAGAGACCCAGTACTTC. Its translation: CASSYSIGQGLETQYF.

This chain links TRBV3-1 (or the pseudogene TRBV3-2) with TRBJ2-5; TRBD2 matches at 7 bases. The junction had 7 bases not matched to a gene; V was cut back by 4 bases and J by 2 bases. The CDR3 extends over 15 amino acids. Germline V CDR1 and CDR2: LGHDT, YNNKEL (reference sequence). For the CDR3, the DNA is TGTGCCAGCAGCCGGCTTCGTAGCGGGCAAGAGACCCAGTACTTC. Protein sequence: CASSRLRSGQETQYF.

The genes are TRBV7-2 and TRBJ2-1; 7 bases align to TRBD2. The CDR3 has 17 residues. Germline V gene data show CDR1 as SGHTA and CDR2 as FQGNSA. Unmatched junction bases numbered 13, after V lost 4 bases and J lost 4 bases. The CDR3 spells CASSYHRSGDPYNEQFF. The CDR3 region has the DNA TGTGCCAGCAGCTACCACCGGAGCGGGGACCCTTACAATGAGCAGTTCTTC.

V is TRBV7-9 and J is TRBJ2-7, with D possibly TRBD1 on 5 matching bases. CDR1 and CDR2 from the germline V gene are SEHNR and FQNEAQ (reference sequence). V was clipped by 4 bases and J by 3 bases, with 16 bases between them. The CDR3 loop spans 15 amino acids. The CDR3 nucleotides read TGTGCCAGCAGCTCTTGGCGACAGACGCTCTACGAGCAGTACTTC. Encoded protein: CASSSWRQTLYEQYF.

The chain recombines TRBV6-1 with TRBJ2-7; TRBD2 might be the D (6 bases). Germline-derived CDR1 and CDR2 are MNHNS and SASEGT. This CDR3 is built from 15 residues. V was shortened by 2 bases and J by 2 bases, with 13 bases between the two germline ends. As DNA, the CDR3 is TGTGCCAGCAGTGAATGGGCAGGGAGGACCTACGAGCAGTACTTC. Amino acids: CASSEWAGRTYEQYF.

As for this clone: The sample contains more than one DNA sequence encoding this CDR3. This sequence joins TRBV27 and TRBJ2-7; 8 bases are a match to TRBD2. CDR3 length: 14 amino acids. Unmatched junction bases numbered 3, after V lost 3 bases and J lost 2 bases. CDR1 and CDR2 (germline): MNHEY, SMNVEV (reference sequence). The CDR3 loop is CASSFLAGAYEQYF. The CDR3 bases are TGTGCCAGCAGTTTCCTAGCGGGTGCCTACGAGCAGTACTTC.

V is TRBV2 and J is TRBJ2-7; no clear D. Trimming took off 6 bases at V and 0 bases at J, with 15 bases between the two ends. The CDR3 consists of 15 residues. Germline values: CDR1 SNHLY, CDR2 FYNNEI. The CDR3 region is CASSRRPTSSYEQYF. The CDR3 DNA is TGTGCCAGCAGCCGCCGACCGACAAGCTCCTACGAGCAGTACTTC. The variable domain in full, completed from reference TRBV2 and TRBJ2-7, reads EPEVTQTPSHQVTQMGQEVILRCVPISNHLYFYWYRQILGQKVEFLVSFYNNEISEKSEIFDDQFSVERPDGSNFTLKIRSTKLEDSAMYFCASSRRPTSSYEQYFGPGTRLTVT.

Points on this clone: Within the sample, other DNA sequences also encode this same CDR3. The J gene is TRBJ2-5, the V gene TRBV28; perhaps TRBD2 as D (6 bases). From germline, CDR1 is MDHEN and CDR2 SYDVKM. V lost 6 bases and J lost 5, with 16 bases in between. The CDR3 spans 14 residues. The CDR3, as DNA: TGTGCCAGCAGCCTAAATAGCGGACGGGAGACCCAGTACTTC. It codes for CASSLNSGRETQYF.

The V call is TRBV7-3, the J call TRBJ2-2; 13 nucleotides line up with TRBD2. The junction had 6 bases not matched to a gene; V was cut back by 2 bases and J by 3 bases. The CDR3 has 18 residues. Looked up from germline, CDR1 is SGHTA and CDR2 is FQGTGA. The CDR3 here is CASSLQLAGGKDTGELFF. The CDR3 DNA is TGTGCCAGCAGCTTACAACTAGCGGGAGGGAAGGACACCGGGGAGCTGTTTTTT.

The CDR3 spells CASSIRRGTSGSDTQYF. DNA of the CDR3: TGTGCCAGTAGTATCCGCCGAGGGACTAGCGGTTCAGATACGCAGTATTTT. The J gene is TRBJ2-3, the V gene TRBV19, with 11 bases identical to TRBD2. Germline CDR1 is LNHDA and CDR2 is SQIVND (reference sequence). J gave up 4 bases and V 3 bases, and 9 bases lay outside the gene matches. The CDR3 covers 17 residues.

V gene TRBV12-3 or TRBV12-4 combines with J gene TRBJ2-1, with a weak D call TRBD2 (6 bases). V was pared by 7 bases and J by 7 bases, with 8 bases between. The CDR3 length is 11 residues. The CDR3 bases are TGTGCCAGCACCCGGGGGAATGAGCAGTTCTTC. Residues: CASTRGNEQFF.

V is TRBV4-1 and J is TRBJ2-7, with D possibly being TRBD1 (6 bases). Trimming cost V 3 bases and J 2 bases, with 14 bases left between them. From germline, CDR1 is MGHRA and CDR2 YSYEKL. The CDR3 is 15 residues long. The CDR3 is CASSHRRDMAYEQYF. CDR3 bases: TGCGCCAGCAGCCACCGCCGGGACATGGCCTACGAGCAGTACTTC.

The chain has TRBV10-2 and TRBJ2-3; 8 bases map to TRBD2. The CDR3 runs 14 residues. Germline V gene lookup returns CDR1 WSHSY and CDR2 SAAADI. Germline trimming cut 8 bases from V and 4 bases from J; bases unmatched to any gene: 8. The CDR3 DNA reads TGCGCCAGCGGTCCGGGACTAGGGGCAGATACGCAGTATTTT. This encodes CASGPGLGADTQYF.

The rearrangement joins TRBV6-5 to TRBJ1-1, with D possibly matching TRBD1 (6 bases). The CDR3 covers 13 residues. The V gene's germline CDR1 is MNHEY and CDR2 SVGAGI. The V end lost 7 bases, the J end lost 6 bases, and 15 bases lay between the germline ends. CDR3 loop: CASTGSRGAEAFF. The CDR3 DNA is TGTGCCAGCACGGGATCCAGGGGTGCTGAAGCTTTCTTT.

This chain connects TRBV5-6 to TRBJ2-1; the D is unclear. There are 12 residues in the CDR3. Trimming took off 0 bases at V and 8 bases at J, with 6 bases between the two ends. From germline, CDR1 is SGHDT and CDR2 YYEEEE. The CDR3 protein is CASSLARYEQFF. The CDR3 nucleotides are TGTGCCAGCAGCTTGGCTAGGTATGAGCAGTTCTTC.

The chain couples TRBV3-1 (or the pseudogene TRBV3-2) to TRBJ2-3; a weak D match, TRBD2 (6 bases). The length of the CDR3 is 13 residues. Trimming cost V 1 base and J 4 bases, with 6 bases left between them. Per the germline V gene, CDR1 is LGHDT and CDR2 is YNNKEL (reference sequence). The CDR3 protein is CASSQAGADTQYF. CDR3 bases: TGTGCCAGCAGCCAAGCGGGAGCAGATACGCAGTATTTT.

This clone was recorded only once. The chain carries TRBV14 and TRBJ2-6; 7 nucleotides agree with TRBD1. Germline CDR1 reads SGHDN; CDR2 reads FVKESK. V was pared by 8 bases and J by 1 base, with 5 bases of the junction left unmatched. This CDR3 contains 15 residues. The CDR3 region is CASGTVFSGANVLTF. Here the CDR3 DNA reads TGTGCCAGCGGGACAGTCTTTTCTGGGGCCAACGTCCTGACTTTC.

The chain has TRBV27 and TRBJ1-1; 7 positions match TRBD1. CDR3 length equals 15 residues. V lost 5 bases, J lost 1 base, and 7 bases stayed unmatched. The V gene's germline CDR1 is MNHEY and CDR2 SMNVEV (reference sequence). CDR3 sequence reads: CASSNPNRGNTEAFF. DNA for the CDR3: TGTGCCAGCAGTAACCCCAACAGGGGGAACACTGAAGCTTTCTTT.

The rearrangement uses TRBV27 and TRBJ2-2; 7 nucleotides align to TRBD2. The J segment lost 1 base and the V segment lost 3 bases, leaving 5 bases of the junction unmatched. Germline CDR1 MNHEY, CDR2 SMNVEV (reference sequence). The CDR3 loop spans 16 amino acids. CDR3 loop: CASSFKAGLNTGELFF. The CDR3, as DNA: TGTGCCAGCAGTTTTAAAGCGGGGCTGAACACCGGGGAGCTGTTTTTT.

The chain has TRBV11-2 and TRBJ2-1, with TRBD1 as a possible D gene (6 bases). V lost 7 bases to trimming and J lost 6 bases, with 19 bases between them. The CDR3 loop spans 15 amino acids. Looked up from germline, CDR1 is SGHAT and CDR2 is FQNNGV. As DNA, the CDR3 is TGTGCCAGCATGGGGTTGGGGACATGGGGCAATGAGCAGTTCTTC. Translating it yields CASMGLGTWGNEQFF.